These T cell receptor beta chains were read from a single sample in a study of CD8 T cells in ankylosing spondylitis. TCRdb ran MiXCR on the 5' RACE reads and lists one entry per CDR3 protein. The sample holds around 490,000 distinct CDR3 sequences; about 5.2% are singletons and the top ten take around 3.6%. What was sequenced was blood, either unsorted or a sorted T cell fraction (not recorded which). These TCRs come from a male donor with ankylosing spondylitis. Each CDR3 is given with its conserved first and last residue. A D gene is named only where the DNA matches it firmly. Some rows mark clone size as missing; the rest say once, few, many or name a class of expanded clone.

d_call: .; j_call: TRBJ2-3; v_call: TRBV7-2; clone_size: many; cdr3_length: 12; cdr3_aa: CASSALPDTQYF; cdr3_nt: TGTGCCAGCAGCGCTCTTCCAGATACGCAGTATTTT
d_call: TRBD2; j_call: TRBJ2-3; v_call: TRBV20-1; clone_size: many; cdr3_length: 14; cdr3_aa: CSARNSGGTDTQYF; cdr3_nt: TGCAGTGCTAGAAATAGCGGGGGCACAGATACGCAGTATTTT
d_call: .; j_call: TRBJ1-4; v_call: TRBV27; clone_size: many; cdr3_length: 14; cdr3_aa: CASRPGSTNEKLFF; cdr3_nt: TGTGCCAGCAGACCAGGGTCAACTAATGAAAAACTGTTTTTT
d_call: TRBD2; j_call: TRBJ2-1; v_call: TRBV6-2/TRBV6-3; clone_size: .; cdr3_length: 17; cdr3_aa: CASSYGSERGDYNEQFF; cdr3_nt: TGTGCCAGCAGTTACGGGTCTGAACGGGGGGACTACAATGAGCAGTTCTTC
d_call: TRBD2; j_call: TRBJ2-5; v_call: TRBV25-1; clone_size: .; cdr3_length: 13; cdr3_aa: CASNLAGLETQYF; cdr3_nt: TGTGCCAGCAACCTAGCGGGATTGGAGACCCAGTACTTC
d_call: .; j_call: TRBJ1-5; v_call: TRBV6-6; clone_size: .; cdr3_length: 13; cdr3_aa: CASSYSQDQPQHF; cdr3_nt: TGTGCCAGCAGTTACTCCCAGGATCAGCCCCAGCATTTT
d_call: .; j_call: TRBJ1-3; v_call: TRBV10-3; clone_size: many; cdr3_length: 16; cdr3_aa: CAISGEEGFSGNTIYF; cdr3_nt: TGTGCCATCAGTGGGGAGGAGGGGTTCTCTGGAAACACCATATATTTT
d_call: .; j_call: TRBJ1-3; v_call: TRBV5-1; clone_size: many; cdr3_length: 15; cdr3_aa: CASSLEGFSGNTIYF; cdr3_nt: TGCGCCAGCAGCTTGGAAGGGTTCTCTGGAAACACCATATATTTT
d_call: .; j_call: TRBJ1-4; v_call: TRBV6-2/TRBV6-3; clone_size: .; cdr3_length: 12; cdr3_aa: CASSSSSPKLFF; cdr3_nt: TGTGCCAGCAGTTCCTCGTCACCGAAACTGTTTTTT
d_call: .; j_call: TRBJ2-3; v_call: TRBV28; clone_size: many; cdr3_length: 10; cdr3_aa: CASSFNTQYF; cdr3_nt: TGTGCCAGCAGTTTTAATACGCAGTATTTT
d_call: TRBD1; j_call: TRBJ1-5; v_call: TRBV20-1; clone_size: many; cdr3_length: 13; cdr3_aa: CSAKFRGRQPQHF; cdr3_nt: TGCAGTGCTAAATTCAGGGGGCGTCAGCCCCAGCATTTT
d_call: TRBD1; j_call: TRBJ2-7; v_call: TRBV9; clone_size: many; cdr3_length: 13; cdr3_aa: CASSQGDSYEQYF; cdr3_nt: TGTGCCAGCAGTCAGGGGGATTCCTACGAGCAGTACTTC
d_call: .; j_call: TRBJ2-7; v_call: TRBV7-2; clone_size: many; cdr3_length: 14; cdr3_aa: CASSQLEGTHEQYF; cdr3_nt: TGTGCCAGCAGCCAGTTGGAGGGGACGCACGAGCAGTACTTC
d_call: .; j_call: TRBJ2-1; v_call: TRBV7-2; clone_size: many; cdr3_length: 13; cdr3_aa: CASSSRAMGEQFF; cdr3_nt: TGTGCCAGCAGCTCCCGGGCGATGGGTGAGCAGTTCTTC
d_call: .; j_call: TRBJ1-1; v_call: TRBV29-1; clone_size: many; cdr3_length: 16; cdr3_aa: CSVAEAGGEWDTEAFF; cdr3_nt: TGCAGCGTCGCGGAGGCAGGCGGTGAATGGGACACTGAAGCTTTCTTT
d_call: .; j_call: TRBJ1-6; v_call: TRBV5-1; clone_size: many; cdr3_length: 17; cdr3_aa: CASSPETASSYNSPLHF; cdr3_nt: TGCGCCAGCAGCCCGGAGACAGCCAGCTCCTATAATTCACCCCTCCACTTT
d_call: .; j_call: TRBJ1-3; v_call: TRBV25-1; clone_size: many; cdr3_length: 12; cdr3_aa: CASSRLGNTIYF; cdr3_nt: TGTGCCAGCAGCAGACTTGGAAACACCATATATTTT
d_call: .; j_call: TRBJ2-3; v_call: TRBV9; clone_size: few; cdr3_length: 14; cdr3_aa: CASSPSASSYTQYF; cdr3_nt: TGTGCCAGCAGCCCGTCGGCTAGCAGCTATACGCAGTATTTT
d_call: .; j_call: TRBJ1-2; v_call: TRBV6-1; clone_size: many; cdr3_length: 13; cdr3_aa: CASSQNTLGGYTF; cdr3_nt: TGTGCCAGCAGTCAAAATACTCTAGGAGGCTACACCTTC
d_call: .; j_call: TRBJ1-2; v_call: TRBV15; clone_size: many; cdr3_length: 14; cdr3_aa: CATSSGGRLYGYTF; cdr3_nt: TGTGCCACCAGCAGTGGGGGACGTCTCTATGGCTACACCTTC
d_call: .; j_call: TRBJ2-7; v_call: TRBV7-2; clone_size: many; cdr3_length: 15; cdr3_aa: CASSSLIAGTGEQYF; cdr3_nt: TGTGCCAGCAGCTCCCTAATAGCGGGGACAGGGGAGCAGTACTTC
d_call: TRBD2; j_call: TRBJ2-5; v_call: TRBV12-3/TRBV12-4; clone_size: many; cdr3_length: 14; cdr3_aa: CASSLAGEDETQYF; cdr3_nt: TGTGCCAGCAGTTTGGCGGGAGAGGATGAGACCCAGTACTTC
d_call: .; j_call: TRBJ1-1; v_call: TRBV15; clone_size: many; cdr3_length: 12; cdr3_aa: CATSRSRDAAFF; cdr3_nt: TGTGCCACCAGCAGATCCCGGGACGCGGCTTTCTTT
d_call: TRBD2; j_call: TRBJ2-7; v_call: TRBV9; clone_size: many; cdr3_length: 14; cdr3_aa: CASSVSGATKEQYF; cdr3_nt: TGTGCCAGCAGCGTAAGCGGGGCGACCAAGGAGCAGTACTTC
d_call: .; j_call: TRBJ1-5; v_call: TRBV25-1; clone_size: many; cdr3_length: 11; cdr3_aa: CASGKNQPQHF; cdr3_nt: TGTGCCAGCGGTAAAAATCAGCCCCAGCATTTT
d_call: .; j_call: TRBJ2-2; v_call: TRBV9; clone_size: few; cdr3_length: 14; cdr3_aa: CASSADFAIGELFF; cdr3_nt: TGTGCCAGCAGCGCGGACTTTGCCATCGGGGAGCTGTTTTTT
d_call: .; j_call: TRBJ2-4; v_call: TRBV6-2/TRBV6-3; clone_size: many; cdr3_length: 14; cdr3_aa: CASSPGTRRNIQYF; cdr3_nt: TGTGCCAGCAGCCCCGGCACCCGGAGAAACATTCAGTACTTC
d_call: TRBD2; j_call: TRBJ2-1; v_call: TRBV6-4; clone_size: many; cdr3_length: 16; cdr3_aa: CASSESAGEGYNEQFF; cdr3_nt: TGTGCCAGCAGTGAGTCAGCGGGAGAGGGCTACAATGAGCAGTTCTTC
d_call: .; j_call: TRBJ1-2; v_call: TRBV6-5; clone_size: once; cdr3_length: 14; cdr3_aa: CASSYEPQGGGYTF; cdr3_nt: TGTGCCAGCAGTTACGAACCGCAGGGAGGTGGCTACACCTTC
d_call: TRBD1; j_call: TRBJ1-5; v_call: TRBV20-1; clone_size: many; cdr3_length: 16; cdr3_aa: CSARGTGDNSNQPQHF; cdr3_nt: TGCAGTGCCCGCGGGACAGGGGACAATAGCAATCAGCCCCAGCATTTT
d_call: TRBD1; j_call: TRBJ1-3; v_call: TRBV24-1; clone_size: many; cdr3_length: 15; cdr3_aa: CATSDSGTAGNTIYF; cdr3_nt: TGTGCCACCAGTGATTCCGGGACAGCTGGAAACACCATATATTTT
d_call: TRBD2; j_call: TRBJ2-1; v_call: TRBV4-3; clone_size: .; cdr3_length: 16; cdr3_aa: CASSLPGLAGDNEQFF; cdr3_nt: TGCGCCAGCAGCTTACCGGGACTAGCGGGAGACAATGAGCAGTTCTTC
d_call: .; j_call: TRBJ1-6; v_call: TRBV20-1; clone_size: many; cdr3_length: 14; cdr3_aa: CSAPAQGRNSPLHF; cdr3_nt: TGCAGTGCACCCGCGCAGGGGAGGAATTCACCCCTCCACTTT
d_call: .; j_call: TRBJ1-1; v_call: TRBV12-3/TRBV12-4; clone_size: .; cdr3_length: 13; cdr3_aa: CASSLTGHTEAFF; cdr3_nt: TGTGCCAGCAGTTTGACCGGGCACACTGAAGCCTTCTTT
d_call: .; j_call: TRBJ2-5; v_call: TRBV12-3/TRBV12-4; clone_size: .; cdr3_length: 13; cdr3_aa: CASSRLDQETQYF; cdr3_nt: TGTGCCAGCAGCAGACTAGATCAAGAGACCCAGTACTTC
d_call: .; j_call: TRBJ2-3; v_call: TRBV20-1; clone_size: many; cdr3_length: 14; cdr3_aa: CSAPWRGSTDTQYF; cdr3_nt: TGCAGTGCTCCTTGGCGGGGTAGCACAGATACGCAGTATTTT
d_call: TRBD2; j_call: TRBJ2-7; v_call: TRBV19; clone_size: few; cdr3_length: 15; cdr3_aa: CASRRRGGPSYEQYF; cdr3_nt: TGTGCCAGTAGGAGGCGGGGGGGACCCTCCTACGAGCAGTACTTC
d_call: TRBD1; j_call: TRBJ2-1; v_call: TRBV6-2/TRBV6-3; clone_size: .; cdr3_length: 16; cdr3_aa: CASSYSRDRGYNEQFF; cdr3_nt: TGTGCCAGCAGTTACTCGAGGGACAGGGGTTACAATGAGCAGTTCTTC
d_call: .; j_call: TRBJ1-2; v_call: TRBV25-1; clone_size: many; cdr3_length: 13; cdr3_aa: CASRAAEYYGYTF; cdr3_nt: TGTGCCAGCAGGGCCGCTGAGTACTATGGCTACACCTTC
d_call: .; j_call: TRBJ2-1; v_call: TRBV5-1; clone_size: many; cdr3_length: 13; cdr3_aa: CASSPGDVNEQFF; cdr3_nt: TGCGCCAGCAGCCCGGGGGACGTCAATGAGCAGTTCTTC
d_call: TRBD2; j_call: TRBJ2-1; v_call: TRBV5-1; clone_size: many; cdr3_length: 16; cdr3_aa: CASSPELAGVYNEQFF; cdr3_nt: TGCGCCAGCAGCCCGGAACTAGCGGGAGTCTACAATGAGCAGTTCTTC
d_call: TRBD1; j_call: TRBJ2-1; v_call: TRBV20-1; clone_size: many; cdr3_length: 15; cdr3_aa: CSARDLGQGAYEQFF; cdr3_nt: TGCAGTGCTAGAGATTTGGGACAGGGGGCATATGAGCAGTTCTTC
d_call: .; j_call: TRBJ2-3; v_call: TRBV7-2; clone_size: many; cdr3_length: 15; cdr3_aa: CASSLIKLSTDTQYF; cdr3_nt: TGTGCCAGCAGCTTAATAAAACTGAGCACAGATACGCAGTATTTT
d_call: .; j_call: TRBJ1-6; v_call: TRBV9; clone_size: few; cdr3_length: 15; cdr3_aa: CASSVGGDGVSPLHF; cdr3_nt: TGTGCCAGCAGCGTAGGAGGCGATGGGGTCTCACCCCTCCACTTT
d_call: .; j_call: TRBJ1-1; v_call: TRBV4-3; clone_size: many; cdr3_length: 13; cdr3_aa: CASSQEGDTEAFF; cdr3_nt: TGCGCCAGCAGCCAGGAAGGGGACACTGAAGCTTTCTTT
d_call: .; j_call: TRBJ2-6; v_call: TRBV28; clone_size: .; cdr3_length: 18; cdr3_aa: CASSLRAGHLAGANVLTF; cdr3_nt: TGTGCCAGCAGTTTAAGGGCAGGCCATTTGGCAGGGGCCAACGTCCTGACTTTC
d_call: TRBD1; j_call: TRBJ2-5; v_call: TRBV11-1; clone_size: many; cdr3_length: 14; cdr3_aa: CASSQRDRQETQYF; cdr3_nt: TGTGCCAGCAGCCAACGGGACAGACAAGAGACCCAGTACTTC
d_call: TRBD1; j_call: TRBJ2-1; v_call: TRBV11-2; clone_size: many; cdr3_length: 17; cdr3_aa: CASSPGRQGATRRRQFF; cdr3_nt: TGTGCCAGCAGCCCTGGTAGACAGGGGGCGACTAGAAGAAGGCAGTTCTTC
d_call: TRBD2; j_call: TRBJ2-1; v_call: TRBV9; clone_size: many; cdr3_length: 18; cdr3_aa: CASSVGPAGVPPYNEQFF; cdr3_nt: TGTGCCAGCAGCGTAGGCCCAGCGGGAGTCCCCCCTTACAATGAGCAGTTCTTC
d_call: TRBD1; j_call: TRBJ1-1; v_call: TRBV24-1; clone_size: many; cdr3_length: 15; cdr3_aa: CATRDSTRGTTEAFF; cdr3_nt: TGTGCCACCCGGGACAGCACTAGAGGAACGACTGAAGCTTTCTTT
d_call: TRBD1; j_call: TRBJ2-5; v_call: TRBV7-7; clone_size: many; cdr3_length: 15; cdr3_aa: CASSPQTGSFETQYF; cdr3_nt: TGTGCTAGCAGCCCCCAGACAGGGTCTTTCGAGACCCAGTACTTC
d_call: .; j_call: TRBJ1-2; v_call: TRBV28; clone_size: many; cdr3_length: 15; cdr3_aa: CASRWRGPFEAGYTF; cdr3_nt: TGTGCCAGCCGCTGGAGGGGCCCGTTCGAGGCTGGCTACACCTTC
d_call: TRBD1; j_call: TRBJ1-2; v_call: TRBV4-2; clone_size: many; cdr3_length: 16; cdr3_aa: CASSQEINRDRALYTF; cdr3_nt: TGTGCCAGCAGCCAAGAGATTAACCGGGACAGGGCTCTCTACACCTTC
d_call: TRBD1; j_call: TRBJ2-3; v_call: TRBV20-1; clone_size: many; cdr3_length: 14; cdr3_aa: CSARPGQGTDTQYF; cdr3_nt: TGCAGTGCTAGACCGGGACAGGGAACAGATACGCAGTATTTT
d_call: .; j_call: TRBJ2-7; v_call: TRBV7-9; clone_size: many; cdr3_length: 12; cdr3_aa: CGSKGPGNEQYF; cdr3_nt: TGTGGATCAAAGGGCCCGGGGAACGAGCAGTACTTC
d_call: TRBD1; j_call: TRBJ2-7; v_call: TRBV6-5; clone_size: .; cdr3_length: 15; cdr3_aa: CASSYSTQGAWEQYF; cdr3_nt: TGTGCCAGCAGTTACTCGACCCAGGGGGCGTGGGAGCAGTACTTC